This record concerns one T cell receptor (beta chain) sequence. Antigen specificity is unknown. Trimming stripped 6 bases from V and 2 bases from J, with 13 bases between. Germline V gene sequence: CDR1 MDHEN, CDR2 SYDVKM. This CDR3 spans 14 amino acids. The record originates from a study of post-analysis software for immune sequencing data. Study observations and caveats: Patients used five TRBV segments, including TRBV5-6, TRBV5-1 and TRBV20-1, more often than controls. Those samples that were prepared in the same batch co-clustered strongly by F measure. Normalized Chao1 diversity in multiple sclerosis patients fell significantly below that of controls.

Unique-molecular-identifier-tagged TCR beta cDNA libraries were used. Each batch of about 0.95 to 11 million T cells produced 490,000 or so cDNA molecules. Each CDR3 protein gets one entry after TCRdb re-called the PCR reads with MiXCR. The sample holds 650,000 to 850,000 distinct CDR3 sequences, roughly 50% seen once. This chain links TRBV28 with TRBJ1-1, with D hard to call. The sample taken for sequencing was blood. This clonotype originated in a girl aged 5-17 years with multiple sclerosis. The chain's CDR3 is CASRKTTENTEAFF. DNA for the CDR3: TGTGCCAGCAGAAAAACTACAGAAAACACTGAAGCTTTCTTT.